Below are 12 T cell receptor beta chains sequenced from a single sample in a study of cytomegalovirus exposure and HLA in healthy donors. PCR amplification relied on 60 Vbeta primers (plus 13 Jbeta primers). The method was immunoSEQ multiplex PCR; TCRdb's version includes in-frame clones alone and lacks a portion of them. The sample holds under 200,000 clones, 80% to 90% seen once. Sequencing was performed on PBMCs. These TCRs come from a man between 18 and 29 years old in good health and CMV-seronegative.

This clone was seen a single time. The V and J genes are TRBV9 and TRBJ2-3; D unclear. Germline lookup yields CDR1 SGDLS and CDR2 YYNGEE. Between the trimmed V and J ends, which lost 0 bases and 5 bases, there was a span of 7 bases. This CDR3 spans 13 amino acids. CDR3 sequence reads: CASSVVLGDTQYF. CDR3 nucleotide sequence: TGTGCCAGCAGCGTAGTGCTAGGAGATACGCAGTATTTT. The entire variable domain, with the rest obtained from reference TRBV9 and TRBJ2-3, is as follows: DSGVTQTPKHLITATGQRVTLRCSPRSGDLSVYWYQQSLDQGLQFLIQYYNGEERAKGNILERFSAQQFPDLHSELNLSSLELGDSALYFCASSVVLGDTQYFGPGTRLTVL.

This clone was counted between two and nine times. V is TRBV11-2 and J is TRBJ2-5; 9 bases agree with TRBD1. The CDR3 runs 13 residues. The trim removed 9 bases at V and 4 bases at J, leaving 6 bases unmatched. Germline lookup yields CDR1 SGHAT and CDR2 FQNNGV. The CDR3 coding sequence is TGTGCCAGAGGGACAGGGACGGGAGAGACCCAGTACTTC. As protein: CARGTGTGETQYF.

There are a few counts of this clone. V and J are TRBV13 and TRBJ2-7; 8 bases line up with TRBD1. The CDR3 length is 14 residues. Trimming at V came to 6 bases and at J to 5 bases, leaving 9 bases not matched to a gene. CDR1 and CDR2 from the germline V gene are PRHDT and FYEKMQ (reference sequence). CDR3 DNA: TGTGCCAGCAGTTCGCGGACAGGGATCGACGAGCAGTACTTC. Amino acid sequence: CASSSRTGIDEQYF. Supplemented by reference TRBV13 and TRBJ2-7, the full variable domain reads AAGVIQSPRHLIKEKRETATLKCYPIPRHDTVYWYQQGPGQDPQFLISFYEKMQSDKGSIPDRFSAQQFSDYHSELNMSSLELGDSALYFCASSSRTGIDEQYFGPGTRLTVT.

This clone was recorded once. This chain links TRBV12-5 with TRBJ2-2; perhaps TRBD1 as D (5 bases). Between the trimmed V and J ends, which lost 3 bases and 1 base, there was a span of 15 bases. Germline V gene sequence: CDR1 LGHNT, CDR2 FRNRAP. The CDR3 sequence is 17 residues long. CDR3 bases: TGTGCTAGTGGTTTCCCCAAGGGGTTGGGGAACACCGGGGAGCTGTTTTTT. The encoded protein is CASGFPKGLGNTGELFF.

Notes on this clone: Germline is not matched at one junction end, which may reflect a read error. The V and J genes are TRBV7-9 and TRBJ1-1; a possible D gene is TRBD1 (6 bases). The germline gives CDR1 SEHNR, CDR2 FQNEAQ (reference sequence). CDR3 size: 11 residues. In DNA form, the CDR3 reads TGTTCCAGCAGCAGGGGACACGAAGCTTTCTTT. This encodes CSSSRGHEAFF.

This clone was seen only once. The chain recombines TRBV7-9 with TRBJ1-1; 8 bases are a match to TRBD1. Germline assignment: CDR1 SEHNR and CDR2 FQNEAQ (reference sequence). The CDR3 covers 15 residues. With V trimmed by 5 bases and J by 0 bases, 5 bases remained unmatched. The CDR3 spells CASSGQGQVNTEAFF. Here the CDR3 DNA reads TGTGCCAGCAGCGGACAGGGACAGGTGAACACTGAAGCTTTCTTT.

The gene calls are TRBV6-4 and TRBJ2-2, with D hard to call. Between the trimmed V and J ends, which lost 6 bases and 3 bases, there was a span of 8 bases. The CDR3 has 13 residues. Germline-derived CDR1 and CDR2 are MRHNA and SNTAGT. Here the CDR3 reads CASSRSDTGELFF. For the CDR3, the DNA is TGTGCCAGCAGCAGGTCGGACACCGGGGAGCTGTTTTTT.

This clone was detected only a few times. The genes are TRBV18 and TRBJ1-3; D is uncertain. Trimming took 5 bases from V and 4 from J, leaving 9 bases between them. The CDR3 is made up of 13 amino acids. CDR1 is KGHSH and CDR2 is LQKENI in the germline V gene. Here the CDR3 DNA reads TGTGCCAGCTCAACCGGAGAGGGAAACACCATATATTTT. Protein product: CASSTGEGNTIYF.

This clone has just a few counts. The V and J genes are TRBV2 and TRBJ1-5; D remains ambiguous. CDR3 length: 15 residues. The V and J ends lost 7 bases and 0 bases respectively, with 13 bases between them. Germline V CDR1 and CDR2: SNHLY, FYNNEI. CDR3 loop: CASIPERYSNQPQHF. CDR3 nucleotide sequence: TGTGCCAGCATCCCTGAACGGTATAGCAATCAGCCCCAGCATTTT.

This CDR3 reads CAISAGESDTQYF. CDR3 in DNA: TGTGCCATCAGTGCGGGGGAGTCAGATACGCAGTATTTT. The chain recombines TRBV10-3 with TRBJ2-3; perhaps TRBD2 as D (6 bases). Trimming shortened V by 4 bases and J by 4 bases, and 9 bases separated the two germline ends. CDR1 is ENHRY and CDR2 is SYGVKD in the germline V gene. CDR3 length: 13 amino acids.

The chain combines TRBV4-1 with TRBJ2-7, with 7 bases identical to TRBD2. Germline loops: CDR1 MGHRA, CDR2 YSYEKL. This CDR3 has 14 residues. The V and J ends lost 3 bases and 2 bases, in that order; junction bases with no gene match: 4. CDR3 protein: CASSHPGTTYEQYF. CDR3 in DNA: TGCGCCAGCAGCCACCCCGGGACTACCTACGAGCAGTACTTC.

The chain recombines TRBV11-3 with TRBJ2-7, with 7 bases identical to TRBD1. After removal of 5 bases from V and 6 bases from J, the junction contained 16 bases not matched to a gene. CDR1 and CDR2 (germline): SGHNT, YENEEA. The CDR3 is 16 residues long. The CDR3 is CASSATTGHPPREQYF. The CDR3 region has the DNA TGTGCCAGCAGCGCCACGACAGGGCATCCCCCCCGCGAGCAGTACTTC.